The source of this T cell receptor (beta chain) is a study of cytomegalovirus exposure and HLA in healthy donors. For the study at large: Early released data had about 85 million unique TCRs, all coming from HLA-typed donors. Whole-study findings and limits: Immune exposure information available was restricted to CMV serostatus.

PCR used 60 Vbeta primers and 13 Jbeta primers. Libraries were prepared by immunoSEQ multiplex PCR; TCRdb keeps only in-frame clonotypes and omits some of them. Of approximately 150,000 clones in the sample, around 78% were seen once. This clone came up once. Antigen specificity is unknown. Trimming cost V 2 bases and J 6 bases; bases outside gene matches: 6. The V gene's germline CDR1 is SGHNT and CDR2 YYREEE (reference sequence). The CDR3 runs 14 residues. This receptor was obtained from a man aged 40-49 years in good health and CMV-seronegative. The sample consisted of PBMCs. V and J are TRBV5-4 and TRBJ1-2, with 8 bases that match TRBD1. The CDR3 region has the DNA TGTGCCAGCAGCTTCAGGGGGCAAGGAAATGGCTACACCTTC. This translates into CASSFRGQGNGYTF. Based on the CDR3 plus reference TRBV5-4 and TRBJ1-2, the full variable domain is ETGVTQSPTHLIKTRGQQVTLRCSSQSGHNTVSWYQQALGQGPQFIFQYYREEENGRGNFPPRFSGLQFPNYSSELNVNALELDDSALYLCASSFRGQGNGYTFGSGTRLTVV.